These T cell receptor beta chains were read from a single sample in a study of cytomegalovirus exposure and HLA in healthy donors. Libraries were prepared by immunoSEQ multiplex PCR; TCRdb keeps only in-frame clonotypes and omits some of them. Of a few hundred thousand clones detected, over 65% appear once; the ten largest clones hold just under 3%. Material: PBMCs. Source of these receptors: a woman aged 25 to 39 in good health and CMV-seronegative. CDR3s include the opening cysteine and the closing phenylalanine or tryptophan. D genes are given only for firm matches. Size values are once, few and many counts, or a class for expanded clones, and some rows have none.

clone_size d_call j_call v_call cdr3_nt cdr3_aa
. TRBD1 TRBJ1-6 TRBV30 TGTGCCTGGAAGGACAGGAGCAATTCACCCCTCCACTTT CAWKDRSNSPLHF
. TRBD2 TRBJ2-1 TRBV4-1 TGCGCCAGCAGCTGGACTAGCGGGAGCGGCGATGAGCAGTTCTTC CASSWTSGSGDEQFF
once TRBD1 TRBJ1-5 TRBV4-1 TGCGCCAGCAGCCAAGAGGGGACAGGCAATCAGCCCCAGCATTTT CASSQEGTGNQPQHF
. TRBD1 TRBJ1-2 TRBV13 TGTGCCAGCAGCTTGACTCGGACAGGGGGCTACACCTTC CASSLTRTGGYTF
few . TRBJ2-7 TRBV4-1 TGCGCCAGCAGCCTCCTACCTGCCTTCGGGACAACCTACGAGCAGTACTTC CASSLLPAFGTTYEQYF
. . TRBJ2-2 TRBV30 TGTGCCTGGAGTGGTATCAGGGCAACCGGGGAGCTGTTTTTT CAWSGIRATGELFF
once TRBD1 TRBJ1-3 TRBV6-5 TGTGCCAGCAGTACTCCCGGGACAGGGAACACCATATATTTT CASSTPGTGNTIYF
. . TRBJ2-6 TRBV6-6 TGTGCCAGCGGAGGGGGCGTAAGTGGGGCCAACGTCCTGACTTTC CASGGGVSGANVLTF
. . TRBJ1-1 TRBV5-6 TGTGCCAGCAGTCGGACTTCGAACACTGAAGCTTTCTTT CASSRTSNTEAFF
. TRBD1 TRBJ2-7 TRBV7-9 TGTGCCAGCAGCCTCCTGACAGGGGTGTCCTCCGAGCAGTACTTC CASSLLTGVSSEQYF
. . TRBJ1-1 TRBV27 TGTGCCAGCAGCCCCGGCGGCGGGGACACTGAAGCTTTCTTT CASSPGGGDTEAFF
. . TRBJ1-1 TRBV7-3 TGTGCCAGCAGCTTAGAATCCAGGAACACTGAAGCTTTCTTT CASSLESRNTEAFF
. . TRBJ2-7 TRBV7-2 TGTGCCAGCAGCACCCGAGTTCGGGGAACCTACGAGCAGTACTTC CASSTRVRGTYEQYF
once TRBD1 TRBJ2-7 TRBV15 TGTGCCACCAGCAGAGATTTGGGACAGGGTGAGGAGCAGTACTTC CATSRDLGQGEEQYF
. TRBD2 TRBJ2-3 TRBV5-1 TGCGCCAGCAGCTTGACCGCCGCTGGACTAGCGGGAGCAGATACGCAGTATTTT CASSLTAAGLAGADTQYF
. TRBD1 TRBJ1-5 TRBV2 TGTGCCAGCGGGACAGCATATCAGCCCCAGCATTTT CASGTAYQPQHF
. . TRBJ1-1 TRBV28 TGTGCCAGCAGTTTACCGGGTAACACTGAAGCTTTCTTT CASSLPGNTEAFF
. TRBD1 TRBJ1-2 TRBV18 TGTGCCAGCTCACCACCACCCCTTGGGACAGTTAACTATGGCTACACCTTC CASSPPPLGTVNYGYTF
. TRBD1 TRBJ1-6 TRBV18 TGTGCCAGCTCACGGGACAGCCACTCCAATTCACCCCTCCACTTT CASSRDSHSNSPLHF
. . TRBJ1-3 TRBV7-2 TGTGCCAGCAGCACGGGTGTTAACTCTGGAAACACCATATATTTT CASSTGVNSGNTIYF
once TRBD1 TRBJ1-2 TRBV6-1 TGTGCCAGCAGCCCTTTTGGACAGGGGGACTATGGCTACACCTTC CASSPFGQGDYGYTF
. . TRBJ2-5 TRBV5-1 TGCGCCAGCAGCTTGGGGGGGCCGGGAGAGACCCAGTACTTC CASSLGGPGETQYF
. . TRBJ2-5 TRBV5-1 TGCGCCAGCAGCCCTGGACGGACTCTACAAGAGACCCAGTACTTC CASSPGRTLQETQYF
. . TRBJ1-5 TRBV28 TGTGCTGCGCGGGCCAGGGAGGAACGCCAGCCCCAGCATTTT CAARAREERQPQHF
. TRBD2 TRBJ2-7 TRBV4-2 TGTGCCAGCAGCCAAGAGGGCGGGGGGGGTTCCTACGAGCAGTACTTC CASSQEGGGGSYEQYF
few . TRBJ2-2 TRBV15 TGTGCCACCAGGAGTCAGATGGGACTCGAGCTGTTTTTT CATRSQMGLELFF
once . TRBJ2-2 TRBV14 TGTGCCAGCAGCCAGGCCATGAACACCGGGGAGCTGTTTTTT CASSQAMNTGELFF